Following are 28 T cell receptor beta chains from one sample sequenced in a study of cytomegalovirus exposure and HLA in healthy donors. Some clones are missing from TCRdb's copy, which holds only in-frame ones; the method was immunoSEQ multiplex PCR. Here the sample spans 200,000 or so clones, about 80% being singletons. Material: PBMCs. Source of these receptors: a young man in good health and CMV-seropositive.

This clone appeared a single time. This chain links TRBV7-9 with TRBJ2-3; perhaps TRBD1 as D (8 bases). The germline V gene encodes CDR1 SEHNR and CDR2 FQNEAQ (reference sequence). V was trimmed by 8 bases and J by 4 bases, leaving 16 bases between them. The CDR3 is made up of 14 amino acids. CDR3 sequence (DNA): TGTGCCAGCGGTGACAGGGGAGGGGCAGATACGCAGTATTTT. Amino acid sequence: CASGDRGGADTQYF.

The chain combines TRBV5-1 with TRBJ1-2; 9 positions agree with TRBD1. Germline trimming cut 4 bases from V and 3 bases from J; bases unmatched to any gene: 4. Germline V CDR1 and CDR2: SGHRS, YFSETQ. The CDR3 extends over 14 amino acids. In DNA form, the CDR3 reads TGCGCCAGCAGCCGGGACAGGGAGGACTATGGCTACACCTTC. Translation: CASSRDREDYGYTF.

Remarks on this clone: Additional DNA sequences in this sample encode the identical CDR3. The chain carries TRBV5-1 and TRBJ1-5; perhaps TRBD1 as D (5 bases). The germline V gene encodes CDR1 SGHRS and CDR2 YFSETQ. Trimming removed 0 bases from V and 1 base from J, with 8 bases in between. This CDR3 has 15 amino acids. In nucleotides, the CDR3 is TGCGCCAGCAGCTTGGCCGGGGGGAGCAATCAGCCCCAGCATTTT. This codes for CASSLAGGSNQPQHF.

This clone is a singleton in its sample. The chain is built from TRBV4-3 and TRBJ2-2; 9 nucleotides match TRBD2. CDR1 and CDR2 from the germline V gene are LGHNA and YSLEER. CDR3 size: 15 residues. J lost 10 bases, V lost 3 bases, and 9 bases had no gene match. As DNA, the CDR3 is TGCGCCAGCAGCCAGGACTTTAGCGGGAGCACGGAGCTGTTTTTT. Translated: CASSQDFSGSTELFF.

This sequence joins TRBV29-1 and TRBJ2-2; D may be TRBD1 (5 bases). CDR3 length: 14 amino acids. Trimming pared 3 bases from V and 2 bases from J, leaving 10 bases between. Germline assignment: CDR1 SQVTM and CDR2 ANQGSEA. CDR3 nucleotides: TGCAGCGTTGATGAAGGGGCCAACACCGGGGAGCTGTTTTTT. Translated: CSVDEGANTGELFF.

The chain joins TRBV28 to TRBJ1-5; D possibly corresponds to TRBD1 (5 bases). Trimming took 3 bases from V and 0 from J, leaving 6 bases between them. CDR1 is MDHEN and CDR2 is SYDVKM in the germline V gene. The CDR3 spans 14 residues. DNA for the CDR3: TGTGCCAGCAGTTTCGGGGGTAGCAATCAGCCCCAGCATTTT. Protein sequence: CASSFGGSNQPQHF.

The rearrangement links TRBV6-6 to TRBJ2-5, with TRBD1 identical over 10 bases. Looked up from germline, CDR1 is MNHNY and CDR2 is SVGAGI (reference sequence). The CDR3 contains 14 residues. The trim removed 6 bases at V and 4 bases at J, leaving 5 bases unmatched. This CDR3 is CASRGTGVTETQYF. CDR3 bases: TGTGCCAGCAGGGGGACAGGGGTGACAGAGACCCAGTACTTC.

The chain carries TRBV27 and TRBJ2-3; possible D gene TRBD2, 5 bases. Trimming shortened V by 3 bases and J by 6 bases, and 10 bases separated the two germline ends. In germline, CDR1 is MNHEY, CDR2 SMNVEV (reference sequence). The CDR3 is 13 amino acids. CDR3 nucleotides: TGTGCCAGCAGTTTCCGGGAACGGGATACGCAGTATTTT. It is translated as CASSFRERDTQYF.

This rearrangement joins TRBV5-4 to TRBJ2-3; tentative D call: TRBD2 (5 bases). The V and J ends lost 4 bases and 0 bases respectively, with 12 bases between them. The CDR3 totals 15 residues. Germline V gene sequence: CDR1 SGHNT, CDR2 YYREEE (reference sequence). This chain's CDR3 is CASSTARGSTDTQYF. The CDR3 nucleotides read TGTGCCAGCAGCACAGCCCGGGGAAGCACAGATACGCAGTATTTT.

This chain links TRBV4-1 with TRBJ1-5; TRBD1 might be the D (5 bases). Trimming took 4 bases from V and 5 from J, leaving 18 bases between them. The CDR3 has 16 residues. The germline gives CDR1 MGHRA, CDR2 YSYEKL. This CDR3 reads CASSPVPGVEDQPQHF. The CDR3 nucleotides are TGCGCCAGCAGCCCCGTTCCGGGGGTGGAGGATCAGCCCCAGCATTTT.

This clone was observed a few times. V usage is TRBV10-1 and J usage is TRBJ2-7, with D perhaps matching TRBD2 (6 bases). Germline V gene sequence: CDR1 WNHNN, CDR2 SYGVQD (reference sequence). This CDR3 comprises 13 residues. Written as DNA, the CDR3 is TGCGTGCCGTGGGGGACGGGGGATACGGAGCAGTACTTC. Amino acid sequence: CVPWGTGDTEQYF.

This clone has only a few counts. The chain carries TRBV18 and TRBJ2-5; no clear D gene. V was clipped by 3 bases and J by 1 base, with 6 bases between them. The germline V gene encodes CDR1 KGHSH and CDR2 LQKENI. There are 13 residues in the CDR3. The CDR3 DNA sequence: TGTGCCAGCTCACCTACAGTCCAAGAGACCCAGTACTTC. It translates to CASSPTVQETQYF.

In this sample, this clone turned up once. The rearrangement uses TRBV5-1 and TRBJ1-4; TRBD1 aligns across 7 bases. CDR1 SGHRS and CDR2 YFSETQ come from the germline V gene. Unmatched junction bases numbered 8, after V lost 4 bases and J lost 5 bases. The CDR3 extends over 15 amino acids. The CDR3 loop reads CASSGDSHANEKLFF. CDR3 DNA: TGCGCCAGCAGCGGGGACAGCCACGCCAATGAAAAACTGTTTTTT.

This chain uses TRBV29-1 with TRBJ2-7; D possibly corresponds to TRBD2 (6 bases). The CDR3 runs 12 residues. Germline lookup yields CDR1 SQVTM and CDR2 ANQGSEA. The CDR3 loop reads CSYGSGGNEQYF. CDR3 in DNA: TGCAGTTACGGGTCCGGGGGAAACGAGCAGTACTTC.

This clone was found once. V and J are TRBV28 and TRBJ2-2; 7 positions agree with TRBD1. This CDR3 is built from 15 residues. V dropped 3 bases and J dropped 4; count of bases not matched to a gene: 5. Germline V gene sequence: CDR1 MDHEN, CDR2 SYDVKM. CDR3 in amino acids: CASSLSGGSTGELFF. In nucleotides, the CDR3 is TGTGCCAGCAGTTTGTCAGGGGGAAGCACCGGGGAGCTGTTTTTT. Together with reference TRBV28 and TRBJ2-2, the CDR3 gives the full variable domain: DVKVTQSSRYLVKRTGEKVFLECVQDMDHENMFWYRQDPGLGLRLIYFSYDVKMKEKGDIPEGYSVSREKKERFSLILESASTNQTSMYLCASSLSGGSTGELFFGEGSRLTVL.

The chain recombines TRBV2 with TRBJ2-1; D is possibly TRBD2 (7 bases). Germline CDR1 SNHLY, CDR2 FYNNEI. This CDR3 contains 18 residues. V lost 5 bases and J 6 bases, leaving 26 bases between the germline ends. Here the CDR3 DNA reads TGTGCCAGCAGTAAGGGGGGGTTTAGGGGGGATGAGGGCAATGAGCAGTTCTTC. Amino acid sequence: CASSKGGFRGDEGNEQFF.

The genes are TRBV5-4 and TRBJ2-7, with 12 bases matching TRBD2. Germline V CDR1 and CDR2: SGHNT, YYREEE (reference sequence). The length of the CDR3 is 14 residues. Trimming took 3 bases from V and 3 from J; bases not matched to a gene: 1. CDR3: CASSSGLAGYEQYF. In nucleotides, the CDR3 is TGTGCCAGCAGCTCGGGACTAGCGGGCTACGAGCAGTACTTC.

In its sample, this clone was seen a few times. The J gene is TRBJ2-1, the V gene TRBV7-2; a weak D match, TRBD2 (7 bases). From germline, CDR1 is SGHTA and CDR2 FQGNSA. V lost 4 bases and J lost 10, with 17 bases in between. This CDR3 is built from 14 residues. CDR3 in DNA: TGTGCCAGCAGCTATGACCGGGGGGCGAGGGAGCAGTTCTTC. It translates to CASSYDRGAREQFF.

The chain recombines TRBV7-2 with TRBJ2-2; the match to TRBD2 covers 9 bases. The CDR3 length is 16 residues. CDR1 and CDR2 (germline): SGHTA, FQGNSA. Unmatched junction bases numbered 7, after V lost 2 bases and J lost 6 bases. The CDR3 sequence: CASSLYWTSESGELFF. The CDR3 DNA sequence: TGTGCCAGCAGCTTATACTGGACTAGCGAATCCGGGGAGCTGTTTTTT.

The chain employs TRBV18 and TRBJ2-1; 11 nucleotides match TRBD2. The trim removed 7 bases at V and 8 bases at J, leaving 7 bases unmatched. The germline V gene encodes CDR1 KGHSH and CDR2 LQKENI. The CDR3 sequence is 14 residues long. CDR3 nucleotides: TGTGCCAGCTTTAGCGGGAGGGCCGACCATGAGCAGTTCTTC. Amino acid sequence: CASFSGRADHEQFF.

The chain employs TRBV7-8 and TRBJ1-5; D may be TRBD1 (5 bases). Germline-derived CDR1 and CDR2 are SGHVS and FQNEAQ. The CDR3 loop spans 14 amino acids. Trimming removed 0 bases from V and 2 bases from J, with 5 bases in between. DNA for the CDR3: TGTGCCAGCAGCTTAGCCAGGGGCAATCAGCCCCAGCATTTT. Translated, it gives CASSLARGNQPQHF.

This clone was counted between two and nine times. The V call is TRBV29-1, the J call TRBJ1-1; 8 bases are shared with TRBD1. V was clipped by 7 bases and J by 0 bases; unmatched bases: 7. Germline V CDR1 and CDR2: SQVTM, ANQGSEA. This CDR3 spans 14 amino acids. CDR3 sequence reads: CSGHRGILNTEAFF. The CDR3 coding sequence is TGCAGCGGCCACAGGGGGATCTTGAACACTGAAGCTTTCTTT.

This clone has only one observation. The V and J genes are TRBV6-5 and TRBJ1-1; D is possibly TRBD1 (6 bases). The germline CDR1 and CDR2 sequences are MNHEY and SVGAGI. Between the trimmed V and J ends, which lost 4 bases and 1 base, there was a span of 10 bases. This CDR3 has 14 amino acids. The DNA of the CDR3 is TGTGCCAGCAGTTGGGGGCAGGGGAACACTGAAGCTTTCTTT. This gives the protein CASSWGQGNTEAFF.

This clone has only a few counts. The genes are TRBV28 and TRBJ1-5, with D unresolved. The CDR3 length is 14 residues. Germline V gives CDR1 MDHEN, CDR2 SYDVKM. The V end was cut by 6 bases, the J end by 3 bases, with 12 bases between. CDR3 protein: CASSRTGDNQPQHF. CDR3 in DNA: TGTGCCAGCAGCCGCACGGGTGACAATCAGCCCCAGCATTTT.

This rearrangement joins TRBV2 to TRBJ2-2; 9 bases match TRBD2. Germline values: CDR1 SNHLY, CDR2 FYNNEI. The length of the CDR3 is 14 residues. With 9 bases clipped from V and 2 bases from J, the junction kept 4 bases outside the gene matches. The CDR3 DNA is TGTGCCAGTCGGCTAGCGGGAAACACCGGGGAGCTGTTTTTT. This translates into CASRLAGNTGELFF.

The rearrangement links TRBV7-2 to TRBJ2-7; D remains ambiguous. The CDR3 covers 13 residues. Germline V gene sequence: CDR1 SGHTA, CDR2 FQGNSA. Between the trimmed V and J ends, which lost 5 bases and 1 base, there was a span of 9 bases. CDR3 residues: CASSLSSSYEQYF. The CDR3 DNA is TGTGCCAGCAGCCTGTCTAGTTCCTACGAGCAGTACTTC.

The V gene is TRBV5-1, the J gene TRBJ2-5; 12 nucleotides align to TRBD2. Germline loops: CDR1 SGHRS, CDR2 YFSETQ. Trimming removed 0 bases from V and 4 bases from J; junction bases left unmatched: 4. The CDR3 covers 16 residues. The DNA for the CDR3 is TGCGCCAGCAGCTTGGTTCTAGCGGGAGGGAGAGAGACCCAGTACTTC. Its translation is CASSLVLAGGRETQYF.

CDR3 coding DNA: TGCGCCAGCAGCTTGGTGGGTGGCAGGGTCACTGAAGCTTTCTTT. As protein: CASSLVGGRVTEAFF. This rearrangement joins TRBV5-1 to TRBJ1-1, with D maybe TRBD1 (5 bases). Germline loops: CDR1 SGHRS, CDR2 YFSETQ. Trimming removed 0 bases from V and 4 bases from J, with 13 bases in between. This CDR3 comprises 15 residues.